Below, 21 T cell receptor beta chains from the same sample are listed, as sequenced in a study of T cells in localized non-small cell lung cancer. Only in-frame clones appear in the TCRdb table, and some are missing; sequencing was by immunoSEQ multiplex PCR. The sample lists fewer than 45,000 clones; around 88% were seen once. Sequences were derived from peripheral blood, sampled before any cancer treatment. These TCRs come from a man aged 40 to 75 with stage I lung adenocarcinoma.

The rearrangement uses TRBV7-9 and TRBJ2-2; tentatively, D is TRBD1 (6 bases). CDR1 SEHNR and CDR2 FQNEAQ come from the germline V gene (reference sequence). CDR3 length: 16 amino acids. Trimming removed 5 bases from V and 1 base from J, with 14 bases in between. This CDR3 reads CASSVGGNRNTGELFF. CDR3 DNA: TGTGCCAGCAGCGTAGGGGGAAATAGGAACACCGGGGAGCTGTTTTTT.

This rearrangement joins TRBV5-1 to TRBJ2-7; TRBD2 matches at 10 bases. This CDR3 contains 14 residues. The V gene's germline CDR1 is SGHRS and CDR2 YFSETQ. Losses at the gene ends were 3 bases for V and 3 bases for J; bases not matched to a gene: 3. CDR3 in amino acids: CASSSSGRGYEQYF. The CDR3 bases are TGCGCCAGCAGCTCTAGCGGGAGAGGCTACGAGCAGTACTTC.

On this clone: The same CDR3 arises from other DNA sequences in this sample as well. As DNA, the CDR3 is TGTGCCAGCCTCCGATTGGGCTCCTACGAGCAGTACTTC. Translating it yields CASLRLGSYEQYF. This chain joins TRBV6-5 and TRBJ2-7; D is ambiguous. This CDR3 region has 13 residues. In germline, CDR1 is MNHEY, CDR2 SVGAGI. Trimming removed 8 bases at V and 0 bases at J, with 11 bases between.

The rearrangement links TRBV18 to TRBJ1-1; no firm D call. The CDR3 has 12 residues. Germline V gene data show CDR1 as KGHSH and CDR2 as LQKENI. Trimming pared 8 bases from V and 6 bases from J, leaving 13 bases between. The CDR3 DNA reads TGTGCCAGCGGAGGGAGGCCGCCTGAAGCTTTCTTT. It specifies CASGGRPPEAFF. The full variable domain, rest sourced from reference TRBV18 and TRBJ1-1, is NAGVMQNPRHLVRRRGQEARLRCSPMKGHSHVYWYRQLPEEGLKFMVYLQKENIIDESGMPKERFSAEFPKEGPSILRIQQVVRGDSAAYFCASGGRPPEAFFGQGTRLTVV.

This rearrangement joins TRBV6-5 to TRBJ2-5; 7 bases agree with TRBD1. Germline lookup yields CDR1 MNHEY and CDR2 SVGAGI. There are 16 residues in the CDR3. The V segment lost 0 bases and the J segment 1 base; nucleotides outside the gene matches: 5. The CDR3 protein is CASSYSPNRGQETQYF. For the CDR3, the DNA is TGTGCCAGCAGTTACTCGCCCAACAGGGGCCAAGAGACCCAGTACTTC.

The gene calls are TRBV2 and TRBJ1-5; D not certain. This CDR3 region has 15 residues. V lost 6 bases, J lost 2 bases, and 14 bases lay in between. Per the germline V gene, CDR1 is SNHLY and CDR2 is FYNNEI. CDR3 DNA: TGTGCCAGCAGCCTGACCGGGGAACGCAATCAGCCCCAGCATTTT. It yields the protein CASSLTGERNQPQHF.

This rearrangement joins TRBV5-1 to TRBJ1-1, with D unresolved. This CDR3 has 15 residues. Between the trimmed V and J ends, which lost 1 base and 1 base, there was a span of 11 bases. The germline V gene has CDR1 SGHRS and CDR2 YFSETQ. The CDR3 reads CASSLFGDGNTEAFF. The DNA for the CDR3 is TGCGCCAGCAGCTTGTTCGGCGACGGGAACACTGAAGCTTTCTTT. Full variable domain (remainder filled in from reference TRBV5-1 and TRBJ1-1): KAGVTQTPRYLIKTRGQQVTLSCSPISGHRSVSWYQQTPGQGLQFLFEYFSETQRNKGNFPGRFSGRQFSNSRSEMNVSTLELGDSALYLCASSLFGDGNTEAFFGQGTRLTVV.

In its sample, this clone was seen a few times. V usage is TRBV4-1 and J usage is TRBJ1-5; the match to TRBD1 covers 7 bases. Germline trimming cut 0 bases from V and 0 bases from J; bases unmatched to any gene: 2. Germline CDR1 reads MGHRA; CDR2 reads YSYEKL. CDR3 size: 16 residues. The CDR3 here is CASSQETGISNQPQHF. The CDR3 DNA follows: TGCGCCAGCAGCCAAGAGACAGGGATTAGCAATCAGCCCCAGCATTTT.

This chain connects TRBV27 to TRBJ2-7; 7 bases agree with TRBD2. Germline trimming cut 5 bases from V and 0 bases from J; bases unmatched to any gene: 7. The germline gives CDR1 MNHEY, CDR2 SMNVEV (reference sequence). CDR3 length equals 15 residues. CDR3 DNA: TGTGCCAGCAGTCTAGCGGATAGGAGCTCCTACGAGCAGTACTTC. Its translation is CASSLADRSSYEQYF.

CDR3 region: CASSFMTGGAGELFF. CDR3 in DNA: TGTGCCAGCAGCTTTATGACAGGGGGTGCCGGGGAGCTGTTTTTT. The chain uses TRBV7-2 and TRBJ2-2; 9 bases are a match to TRBD1. J was trimmed by 6 bases and V by 3 bases; bases with no gene match: 5. Germline CDR1 SGHTA, CDR2 FQGNSA. The CDR3 loop spans 15 amino acids.

The chain recombines TRBV27 with TRBJ2-3, with D uncertain. V was shortened by 3 bases and J by 5 bases, with 9 bases between the two germline ends. The CDR3 spans 13 residues. Germline CDR1 is MNHEY and CDR2 is SMNVEV (reference sequence). In nucleotides, the CDR3 is TGTGCCAGCAGTTTTTATGGGGTAGATACGCAGTATTTT. Amino acids: CASSFYGVDTQYF.

J is TRBJ2-7 and V is TRBV27; 9 nucleotides align to TRBD1. The CDR3 consists of 16 residues. Losses at the gene ends were 5 bases for V and 0 bases for J; bases not matched to a gene: 8. CDR1 MNHEY and CDR2 SMNVEV come from the germline V gene (reference sequence). In DNA form, the CDR3 reads TGTGCCAGCAGTCGGGGACAGGGAAAGAGCTCCTACGAGCAGTACTTC. Translating gives CASSRGQGKSSYEQYF.

This chain connects TRBV27 to TRBJ2-7; D is perhaps TRBD2 (7 bases). V dropped 3 bases and J dropped 5 bases, with 17 bases sitting between them. The CDR3 runs to 15 residues. Germline CDR1 is MNHEY and CDR2 is SMNVEV (reference sequence). In DNA form, the CDR3 reads TGTGCCAGCAGTTTGTCGGGGGGCTGGGGCAACGAGCAGTACTTC. The encoded protein is CASSLSGGWGNEQYF.

This sequence joins TRBV15 and TRBJ2-7, with D tentatively TRBD1 (5 bases). Germline V lookup: CDR1 LNHNV, CDR2 YYDKDF (reference sequence). V gave up 1 base and J gave up 0 bases, with 10 bases separating them. This CDR3 contains 15 residues. Written as DNA, the CDR3 is TGTGCCACCAGCAGAGGGGGCACCGGCTCCTACGAGCAGTACTTC. Residues: CATSRGGTGSYEQYF.

The CDR3 loop is CATSRDLAGGAEQYF. The DNA of the CDR3 is TGTGCCACCAGCAGAGATTTAGCGGGAGGCGCCGAGCAGTACTTC. V gene TRBV15 combines with J gene TRBJ2-7; 10 bases map to TRBD2. The CDR3 sequence is 15 residues long. V was clipped by 0 bases and J by 6 bases; unmatched bases: 5. Germline V gene lookup returns CDR1 LNHNV and CDR2 YYDKDF (reference sequence).

This chain uses TRBV5-8 with TRBJ2-1; unclear D gene. CDR1 and CDR2 from the germline V gene are SGHTS and YDEGEE. The CDR3 length is 15 residues. Trimming took 0 bases from V and 1 from J, leaving 8 bases between them. The CDR3 spells CASSLGVVSYNEQFF. The CDR3 DNA follows: TGTGCCAGCAGCTTGGGGGTAGTGTCCTACAATGAGCAGTTCTTC. Looking up the rest from reference TRBV5-8 and TRBJ2-1 gives the full variable domain: EAGVTQSPTHLIKTRGQQATLRCSPISGHTSVYWYQQALGLGLQFLLWYDEGEERNRGNFPPRFSGRQFPNYSSELNVNALELEDSALYLCASSLGVVSYNEQFFGPGTRLTVL.

In its sample, this clone was seen a few times. V gene TRBV19 combines with J gene TRBJ2-4; D is uncertain. Germline V gene lookup returns CDR1 LNHDA and CDR2 SQIVND (reference sequence). CDR3 length: 15 residues. Trimming took 6 bases from V and 4 from J, leaving 16 bases between them. The CDR3 is CASRGNRGFKNIQYF. DNA of the CDR3: TGTGCCAGTAGGGGAAATAGAGGCTTTAAAAACATTCAGTACTTC.

The rearrangement uses TRBV6-4 and TRBJ2-3; 10 bases are shared with TRBD1. Germline CDR1 reads MRHNA; CDR2 reads SNTAGT. There are 16 residues in the CDR3. J was trimmed by 5 bases and V by 2 bases; bases with no gene match: 7. CDR3 nucleotide sequence: TGTGCCAGCAGTGACCAAGGGACAGGGGCGGGAGATACGCAGTATTTT. It specifies CASSDQGTGAGDTQYF.

This sequence joins TRBV7-6 and TRBJ2-7, with a possible D match to TRBD2 (6 bases). The germline CDR1 and CDR2 sequences are SGHVS and FNYEAQ. V dropped 1 base and J dropped 3 bases, with 13 bases sitting between them. The CDR3 covers 15 residues. This CDR3 is CASSLEEGFLYEQYF. CDR3 in DNA: TGTGCCAGCAGCTTAGAGGAGGGATTCCTCTACGAGCAGTACTTC.

The chain carries TRBV20-1 and TRBJ2-7; no reliable D call. The germline gives CDR1 DFQATT, CDR2 SNEGSKA (reference sequence). The CDR3 sequence is 11 residues long. The V gene lost 4 bases and the J gene lost 4 bases, with 8 bases spanning the gap. CDR3 in amino acids: CSATGLYEQYF. CDR3 in DNA: TGCAGTGCTACCGGTTTGTACGAGCAGTACTTC.

V usage is TRBV11-2 and J usage is TRBJ1-1, with TRBD1 as a possible D gene (5 bases). The CDR3 has 14 amino acids. Between the trimmed V and J ends, which lost 3 bases and 1 base, there was a span of 9 bases. Germline CDR1 and CDR2: SGHAT and FQNNGV. CDR3 sequence: CASSLDIWNTEAFF. The CDR3 region has the DNA TGTGCCAGCAGCTTGGACATTTGGAACACTGAAGCTTTCTTT.